Listed below are T cell receptor beta chains from one sample, sequenced in a study of metastatic and nonmetastatic thyroid tumors. TCRdb reprocessed the PCR reads using MiXCR. The repertoire holds 15,000 to 20,000 clones, with about 31% as singletons. Input material: adjacent normal tissue. These receptors all stem from a female donor with papillary thyroid cancer or a benign thyroid nodule (not recorded which). Some clones in this sample may be carry-over from other donors' samples. CDR3s include the opening cysteine and the closing phenylalanine or tryptophan. A D gene is named only where the DNA matches it firmly. The size entry is marked missing in some rows and otherwise reads once, few, many or a size class.

TRBD1	TRBV6-5	-	TRBJ1-2	TGTGCCAGCAGTTACCGCGACAGGGGACGCAATGGCTACACCTTC	CASSYRDRGRNGYTF
TRBD1	TRBV11-2	few	TRBJ2-1	TGTGCCAGCAGCGTTTGGGACAGCGCCTACAATGAGCAGTTCTTC	CASSVWDSAYNEQFF
-	TRBV28	-	TRBJ1-1	TGTGCCAGCAGTTTCGGGGGACCGAACACTGAAGCTTTCTTT	CASSFGGPNTEAFF
TRBD1	TRBV6-1	few	TRBJ2-7	TGTGCCAGCAGTCACCGGGACAGGGGGCCCGAGCAGTACTTC	CASSHRDRGPEQYF
TRBD2	TRBV4-1	medium-sized	TRBJ2-7	TGCGCCAGCAGCCAAGAGGGGGGGTATACGCTGCAGTACTTC	CASSQEGGYTLQYF
-	TRBV6-5	-	TRBJ1-3	TGTGCCAGCAGTTGGACTAGCGGGGGGAACAGGGCTGGAAACACCATATATTTT	CASSWTSGGNRAGNTIYF
-	TRBV2	few	TRBJ1-2	TGTGTCAGCATGGAACCTGAAGACTATGGCTACACCTTC	CVSMEPEDYGYTF
TRBD2	TRBV10-1	few	TRBJ2-1	TGCGCCGGAGGGGCCCCGGGGGGAGTTTACAATGAGCAGTTCTTC	CAGGAPGGVYNEQFF
TRBD1	TRBV20-1	many	TRBJ1-2	TGCAGTGCTAGCTTCCAGGGGGTTGATGGCTACACCTTC	CSASFQGVDGYTF
TRBD1	TRBV4-1	-	TRBJ2-7	TGCGCCAGCGGAAAGACAGGGAGCTACTACGAGAAGTACTTC	CASGKTGSYYEKYF
TRBD1	TRBV11-2	-	TRBJ1-2	TGTGCCAGCAGCTTAGGAGATTTAGGGGGCGCGAGTGGCTACACCTTC	CASSLGDLGGASGYTF
-	TRBV28	few	TRBJ1-5	TGTGCCAGCAGTTTAGGCGGCAGGGAGTACCAGCCCCAGCATTTT	CASSLGGREYQPQHF
TRBD2	TRBV5-1	-	TRBJ2-3	TGCGCCAGCAGCTTTAGCGGGAGGCGGGAGACAGATACGCAGTATTTT	CASSFSGRRETDTQYF
-	TRBV18	many	TRBJ1-1	TGTGCCAGCTCACCACCTGCCATGAACACTGAAGCTTTCTTT	CASSPPAMNTEAFF
-	TRBV7-2	many	TRBJ2-1	TGTGCCAGCAGCTTGGGATATAACAATGAGCAGTTCTTC	CASSLGYNNEQFF
-	TRBV20-1	-	TRBJ2-2	TGCAGTGCTAGAGATGGGGGTAGGGACACCGGGGAGCTGTTTTTT	CSARDGGRDTGELFF
TRBD1	TRBV25-1	few	TRBJ2-5	TGTGCCAGCAGTGAACCCCGGACAGGGGGAGGGCAAGAGACCCAGTACTTC	CASSEPRTGGGQETQYF
-	TRBV11-1	many	TRBJ2-5	TGTGCCAGCAGCCGGGACACCTACCAAGAGACCCAGTACTTC	CASSRDTYQETQYF
TRBD2	TRBV9	many	TRBJ2-1	TGTGCCAGCAGCGTAGGCGGGGGGCATGACAGGGAGCAGTTCTTC	CASSVGGGHDREQFF
-	TRBV9	many	TRBJ1-2	TGTGCCAGCAGCGTAGAAGCAGGGATTGGAGGCTACACCTTC	CASSVEAGIGGYTF
TRBD1	TRBV11-3	-	TRBJ1-2	TGTGCCAGCAGCGAGACACAGGGGAACTATGGCTACACCTTC	CASSETQGNYGYTF
-	TRBV5-4	-	TRBJ2-2	TGTGCCAGCAGCCCGCTGCCTCTGTTCGGGGAGCTGTTTTTT	CASSPLPLFGELFF
TRBD1	TRBV10-3	many	TRBJ1-1	TGTGCCATCAGGGGTGGGACAGGGAACACTGAAGCTTTCTTT	CAIRGGTGNTEAFF
-	TRBV7-2	-	TRBJ1-2	TGTGCCAGCAGCCCCGCCCCGGGGGGTCACGGCTACACCTTC	CASSPAPGGHGYTF
-	TRBV20-1	-	TRBJ2-3	TGCAGTGCTAGAGATAGGCGGGATCGGACAGATACGCAGTATTTT	CSARDRRDRTDTQYF
-	TRBV5-4	many	TRBJ2-5	TGTGCCAGCAGCCGGGCCTCCGGAGAGACCCAGTACTTC	CASSRASGETQYF
TRBD1	TRBV5-4	many	TRBJ2-2	TGTGCCAGCAGCTACGGACAGGGGGGCTACACCGGGGAGCTGTTTTTT	CASSYGQGGYTGELFF
TRBD1	TRBV4-1	medium-sized	TRBJ1-1	TGCGCCAGCAGCCGATCCTCGGACAGGGGGTTGTGGGCTTTCTTT	CASSRSSDRGLWAFF
TRBD2	TRBV20-1	-	TRBJ2-7	TGCAGTGCTAGTGACAAAGCGGGAGACAGCTACGAGCAGTACTTC	CSASDKAGDSYEQYF
TRBD1	TRBV20-1	-	TRBJ1-2	TGCAGTGCTAGAGATCCCCTGGGGACAGGGTGGGGCTACACCTTC	CSARDPLGTGWGYTF
-	TRBV16	medium-sized	TRBJ1-5	TGTGCCAGCAGCCAATCAGACGGAGTGGGTCAGCCCCAGCATTTT	CASSQSDGVGQPQHF
-	TRBV6-2/TRBV6-3	few	TRBJ2-3	TGTGCCAGCAGTTGCAGAGCGACCGTTGTGTCAGATACGCAGTATTTT	CASSCRATVVSDTQYF
-	TRBV11-2	-	TRBJ1-6	TGTGCCAGCAGCTTAAATACCGCTACCTATAATTCACCCCTCCACTTT	CASSLNTATYNSPLHF
-	TRBV11-2	-	TRBJ2-7	TGTGCCAGCAGCCGAGCCTACGAGCAGTACTTC	CASSRAYEQYF
-	TRBV28	-	TRBJ2-1	TGTGCCAGCACCTCGAGGTTGGGGAATGAGCAGTTCTTC	CASTSRLGNEQFF
-	TRBV27	few	TRBJ2-2	TGTGCCAGCAGTTTAAGAGAAAACACCGGGGAGCTGTTTTTT	CASSLRENTGELFF
-	TRBV20-1	-	TRBJ2-7	TGCAGTGCTAACCCACTCAGCAGGCCTAGAGAGCAGTACTTC	CSANPLSRPREQYF
-	TRBV7-8	-	TRBJ2-3	TGTGCCAGCAGCTTAGTGGGAGATACGCAGTATTTT	CASSLVGDTQYF
-	TRBV6-1	medium-sized	TRBJ2-1	TGTGCCAGCAGTCGGCTCGGGGAGGATGAGCAGTTCTTC	CASSRLGEDEQFF
-	TRBV28	medium-sized	TRBJ2-6	TGTGCCAGCAGTTTATTCGGGTCGGGGGCCAACGTCCTGACTTTC	CASSLFGSGANVLTF
-	TRBV2	few	TRBJ2-2	TGTGCCAGCAGCGATAGGGGCACCGGGGAGCTGTTTTTT	CASSDRGTGELFF
TRBD1	TRBV7-2	once	TRBJ1-3	TGTGCCAGCAGCATCGGACAGGGTTTAAGAAACACCATATATTTT	CASSIGQGLRNTIYF
TRBD1	TRBV6-2/TRBV6-3	once	TRBJ2-3	TGTGCCAGCAGTCCATCCTACGACAGGGCAGTGACGCAGTATTTT	CASSPSYDRAVTQYF
-	TRBV4-1	-	TRBJ2-7	TGCGCCAGCAGCCAAGATGTAGAAAAACTTTACGAGCAGTACTTC	CASSQDVEKLYEQYF
-	TRBV2	-	TRBJ1-2	TGTGCCAGCAGTGAGAATCCCAACTATGGCTACACCTTC	CASSENPNYGYTF
-	TRBV28	few	TRBJ2-2	TGTGCCAGCACCCACAGGGATTTCACCGGGGAGCTGTTTTTT	CASTHRDFTGELFF
TRBD1	TRBV19	-	TRBJ1-5	TGTGCCACCTCCGGGACAGGGAATCAGCCCCAGCATTTT	CATSGTGNQPQHF
-	TRBV10-3	many	TRBJ2-2	TGTGCCATCAGTGATGAGACTCCGACCGGGGAGCTGTTTTTT	CAISDETPTGELFF
TRBD1	TRBV12-3/TRBV12-4	large	TRBJ1-5	TGTGCCAGCAGCTGGACAGGGGGTAGCAATCAGCCCCAGCATTTT	CASSWTGGSNQPQHF
-	TRBV28	few	TRBJ2-7	TGTGCCAGCATTAGTCAAGTGACTTCCCCCTCTACCTACGAGCAGTACTTC	CASISQVTSPSTYEQYF
TRBD1	TRBV12-3/TRBV12-4	few	TRBJ1-1	TGTGCCAGCAGTTTGGCAGGGGGCGACACTGAAGCTTTCTTT	CASSLAGGDTEAFF